This section outlines one TCR beta chain sequence together with its context. This sample stems from a study of blood T cell repertoires in COVID-19. Study summary: The samples span acute and convalescent COVID-19 from the United States, Italy and Spain. From T cells, B-cell-depleted T cells, or PBMCs came the material, which was cDNA or gDNA.

This CDR3 spans 16 amino acids. Germline V gene lookup returns CDR1 SGHTS and CDR2 YDEGEE. V was shortened by 3 bases and J by 1 base, with 15 bases between the two germline ends. Participant-given clinical history determined each cohort assignment. Original analysis: Amplification of reference gene primers was used by the study to estimate nucleated cell counts. Some clones are missing from TCRdb's copy, which holds only in-frame ones; the method was immunoSEQ multiplex PCR. D and trimming were read from the DNA, whereas the V and J calls and clone size are those reported in that table. Of some 350,000 clones listed, around 91% are singletons.

The V and J genes are TRBV5-8 and TRBJ2-3; weak D call: TRBD1 (5 bases). This receptor was taken from a man between 18 and 29 years old who had recovered from COVID-19. Sequencing used PBMCs or T cells enriched from blood (not recorded which). CDR3 DNA: TGTGCCAGCAGCTCCATTTGGGGCGGCGGCACAGATACGCAGTATTTT. It codes for CASSSIWGGGTDTQYF.